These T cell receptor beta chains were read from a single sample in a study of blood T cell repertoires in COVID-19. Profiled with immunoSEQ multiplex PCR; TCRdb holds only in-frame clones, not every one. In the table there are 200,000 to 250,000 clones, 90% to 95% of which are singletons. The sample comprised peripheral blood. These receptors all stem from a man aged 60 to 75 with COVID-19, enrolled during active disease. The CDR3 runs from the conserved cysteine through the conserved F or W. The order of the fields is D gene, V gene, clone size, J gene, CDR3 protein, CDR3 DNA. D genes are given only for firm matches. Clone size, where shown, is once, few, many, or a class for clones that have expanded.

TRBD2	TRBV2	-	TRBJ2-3	CASRMGLAGDTDTQYF	TGTGCCAGCAGGATGGGACTAGCGGGGGACACAGATACGCAGTATTTT
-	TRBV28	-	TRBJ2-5	CASRAPSIRGETQYF	TGTGCCAGCAGGGCCCCTAGTATCAGGGGAGAGACCCAGTACTTC
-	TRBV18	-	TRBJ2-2	CASSPLRGFNTGELFF	TGTGCCAGCTCACCCCTCAGGGGCTTTAACACCGGGGAGCTGTTTTTT
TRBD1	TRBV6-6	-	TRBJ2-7	CASSSRMTGGTYEQYF	TGTGCCAGCAGTTCCCGCATGACAGGGGGGACCTACGAGCAGTACTTC
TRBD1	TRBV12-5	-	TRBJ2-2	CASALQGAANTGELFF	TGTGCTAGTGCCTTACAGGGGGCAGCGAACACCGGGGAGCTGTTTTTT
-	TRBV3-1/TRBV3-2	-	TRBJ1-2	CASSPRGSHGYTF	TGTGCCAGCAGCCCCCGGGGGAGCCATGGCTACACCTTC
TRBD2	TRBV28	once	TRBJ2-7	CASSLLLAGFPTVREQYF	TGTGCCAGCAGTTTACTCCTAGCGGGGTTTCCCACCGTGCGCGAGCAGTACTTC
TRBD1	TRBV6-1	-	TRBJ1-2	CASSDPHRDRGRDYGYTF	TGTGCCAGCAGTGATCCCCACCGGGACAGGGGACGGGACTATGGCTACACCTTC
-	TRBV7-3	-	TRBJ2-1	CASSLAGVGEQFF	TGTGCCAGCAGCTTAGCAGGGGTAGGTGAGCAGTTCTTC
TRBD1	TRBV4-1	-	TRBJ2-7	CASSLEQGAYEQYF	TGCGCCAGCAGCCTGGAACAGGGGGCCTACGAGCAGTACTTC
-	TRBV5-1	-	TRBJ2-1	CASRLAETYNEQFF	TGCGCCAGCAGGTTAGCGGAAACCTACAATGAGCAGTTCTTC
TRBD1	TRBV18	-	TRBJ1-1	CASSPPVRDRGRGGTEAFF	TGTGCCAGCTCACCACCTGTCAGGGACAGGGGGCGCGGAGGGACTGAAGCTTTCTTT
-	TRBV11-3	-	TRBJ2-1	CASSLPRGVSGYNEQFF	TGTGCCAGCAGCTTACCCAGGGGGGTGTCAGGCTACAATGAGCAGTTCTTC
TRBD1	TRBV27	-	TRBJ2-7	CASSPSTGDAGYEQYF	TGTGCCAGCAGTCCTTCGACAGGGGATGCCGGGTACGAGCAGTACTTC
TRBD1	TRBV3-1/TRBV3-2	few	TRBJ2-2	CASNRGTGELFF	TGTGCCAGCAACAGGGGCACCGGGGAGCTGTTTTTT
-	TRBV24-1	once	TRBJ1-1	CATSDQPRGGARTEAFF	TGTGCCACCAGTGACCAACCCCGAGGGGGGGCGAGGACTGAAGCTTTCTTT
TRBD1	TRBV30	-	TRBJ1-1	CALRHRGRTEAFF	TGTGCCTTGCGGCACAGGGGGCGGACTGAAGCTTTCTTT
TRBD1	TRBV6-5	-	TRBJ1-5	CASGDSGNQPQHF	TGTGCCAGCGGGGACAGCGGGAATCAGCCCCAGCATTTT
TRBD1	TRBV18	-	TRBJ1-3	CASSQTGTSGNTIYF	TGTGCCAGCTCACAGACAGGGACCTCTGGAAACACCATATATTTT
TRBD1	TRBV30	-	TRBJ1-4	CAWSKTGENEKLFF	TGTGCCTGGAGTAAGACAGGGGAAAATGAAAAACTGTTTTTT
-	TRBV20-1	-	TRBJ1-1	CSGAHVTEAFF	TGCAGTGGGGCGCATGTCACTGAAGCTTTCTTT
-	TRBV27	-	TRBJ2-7	CASSHRVTSYEQYF	TGTGCCAGCAGTCACAGGGTCACCTCCTACGAGCAGTACTTC
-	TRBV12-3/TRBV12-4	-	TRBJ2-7	CASSLLVGSEQYF	TGTGCCAGCAGTTTACTCGTGGGCTCCGAGCAGTACTTC
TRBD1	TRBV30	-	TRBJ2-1	CAWSAGTGNYNEQFF	TGTGCCTGGAGTGCCGGGACAGGAAACTACAATGAGCAGTTCTTC
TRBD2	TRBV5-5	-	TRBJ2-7	CASSLAGLAGGPSYEQYF	TGTGCCAGCAGCTTGGCCGGGCTAGCGGGAGGCCCCTCCTACGAGCAGTACTTC
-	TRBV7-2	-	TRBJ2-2	CASSSFGQINTGELFF	TGTGCCAGCAGCAGTTTTGGACAGATAAACACCGGGGAGCTGTTTTTT
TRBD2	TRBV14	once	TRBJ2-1	CASSRAGTSVSYNEQFF	TGTGCCAGCAGCCGAGCCGGGACTAGCGTCTCCTACAATGAGCAGTTCTTC
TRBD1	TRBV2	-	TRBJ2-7	CASGDRDLSYEQYF	TGTGCCAGCGGGGACAGGGATTTGTCCTACGAGCAGTACTTC
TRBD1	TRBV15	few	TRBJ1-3	CATSISGGGNTIYF	TGTGCCACCAGCATTTCAGGGGGAGGAAACACCATATATTTT
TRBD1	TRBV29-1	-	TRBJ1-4	CSVWTGGTNEKLFF	TGCAGCGTCTGGACAGGGGGCACTAATGAAAAACTGTTTTTT
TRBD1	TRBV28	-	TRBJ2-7	CASSAGQGYEQYF	TGTGCCAGCAGTGCGGGACAGGGTTACGAGCAGTACTTC
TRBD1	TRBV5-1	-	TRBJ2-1	CASSLGLGQSPYNEQFF	TGCGCCAGCAGCTTGGGGTTGGGACAGAGTCCCTACAATGAGCAGTTCTTC
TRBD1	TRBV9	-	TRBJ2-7	CASSVGQGANEQYF	TGTGCCAGCAGCGTAGGACAGGGGGCCAACGAGCAGTACTTC
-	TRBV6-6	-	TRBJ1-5	CASNPYQNQPQHF	TGTGCCAGCAATCCTTACCAGAATCAGCCCCAGCATTTT
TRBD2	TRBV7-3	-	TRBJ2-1	CASSFGGSSYNEQFF	TGTGCCAGCAGCTTCGGGGGGAGCTCCTACAATGAGCAGTTCTTC
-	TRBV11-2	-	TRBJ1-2	CASSLSYRDYGYTF	TGTGCCAGCAGCTTAAGTTATAGAGACTATGGCTACACCTTC
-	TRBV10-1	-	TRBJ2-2	CASTPDRSAGLFF	TGCGCCAGCACTCCGGATCGGTCCGCGGGGCTGTTTTTT
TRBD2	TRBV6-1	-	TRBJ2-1	CASSERSGGLAEQFF	TGTGCCAGCAGTGAGAGAAGCGGGGGGCTCGCTGAGCAGTTCTTC
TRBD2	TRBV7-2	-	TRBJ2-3	CASSLSGRASTDTQYF	TGTGCCAGCAGCCTTAGCGGGAGGGCGAGCACAGATACGCAGTATTTT
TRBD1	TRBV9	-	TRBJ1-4	CASSATGTGGAFGEKLFF	TGTGCCAGCAGCGCAACCGGGACAGGGGGCGCGTTTGGCGAAAAACTGTTTTTT
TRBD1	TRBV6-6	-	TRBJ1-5	CASSAKDRGGQPQHF	TGTGCCAGCAGTGCTAAAGACAGGGGAGGGCAGCCCCAGCATTTT
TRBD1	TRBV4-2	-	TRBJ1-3	CASSQDRTGGNTIYF	TGTGCCAGCAGCCAAGATCGGACAGGAGGTAACACCATATATTTT
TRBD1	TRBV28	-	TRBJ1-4	CASSLLRRGSEKLFF	TGTGCCAGCAGTTTGCTCCGCAGGGGGAGTGAAAAACTGTTTTTT
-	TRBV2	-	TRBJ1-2	CASTSVPRGGYTF	TGTGCCAGCACTAGTGTCCCGCGCGGGGGCTACACCTTC
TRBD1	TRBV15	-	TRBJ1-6	CATSSRQGINSPLHF	TGTGCCACCAGCAGTAGACAGGGGATAAATTCACCCCTCCACTTT
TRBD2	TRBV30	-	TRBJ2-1	CAWRLIAGSYNEQFF	TGTGCCTGGCGCTTGATAGCGGGTTCCTACAATGAGCAGTTCTTC
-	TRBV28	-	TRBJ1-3	CASSPPDSSGNTIYF	TGTGCCAGCAGTCCCCCCGACAGCTCTGGAAACACCATATATTTT
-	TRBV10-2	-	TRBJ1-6	CASSTGLGSPLHF	TGCGCCAGCAGTACAGGGCTAGGGTCACCCCTCCACTTT
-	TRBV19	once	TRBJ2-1	CASKPSTAYNEQFF	TGTGCGAGTAAGCCTAGCACCGCCTACAATGAGCAGTTCTTC
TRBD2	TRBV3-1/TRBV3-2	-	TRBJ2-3	CASSQTSGVTDTQYF	TGTGCCAGCAGCCAAACTAGCGGGGTAACAGATACGCAGTATTTT
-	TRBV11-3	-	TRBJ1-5	CASSLLGSGQHSNQPQHF	TGTGCCAGCAGCTTATTGGGTTCCGGACAGCATAGCAATCAGCCCCAGCATTTT
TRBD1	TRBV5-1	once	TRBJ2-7	CASSPGQGGTYEQYF	TGCGCCAGCAGCCCTGGACAGGGGGGTACCTACGAGCAGTACTTC
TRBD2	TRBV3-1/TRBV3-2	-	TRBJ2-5	CASSPLGGLAGETQYF	TGTGCCAGCAGCCCCCTGGGAGGGCTAGCGGGGGAGACCCAGTACTTC
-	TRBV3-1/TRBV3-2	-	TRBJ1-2	CASSPFTGGNGYTF	TGTGCCAGCAGCCCTTTTACGGGGGGCAATGGCTACACCTTC
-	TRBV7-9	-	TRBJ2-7	CASSHRAAATYEQYF	TGTGCCAGCAGCCATAGAGCGGCCGCTACCTACGAGCAGTACTTC
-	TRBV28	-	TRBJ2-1	CASSLGTNEQFF	TGTGCCAGCAGCCTCGGGACTAATGAGCAGTTCTTC
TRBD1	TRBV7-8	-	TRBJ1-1	CASSSHRGPTEAFF	TGTGCCAGCAGCTCCCACAGGGGGCCCACTGAAGCTTTCTTT
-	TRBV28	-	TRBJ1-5	CASKEGNQPQHF	TGTGCCAGCAAGGAGGGGAATCAGCCCCAGCATTTT
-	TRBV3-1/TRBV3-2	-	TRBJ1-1	CASSQETTGPFF	TGTGCCAGCAGCCAAGAAACAACAGGGCCTTTCTTT
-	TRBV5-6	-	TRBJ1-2	CASSLLAGHSYGYTF	TGTGCCAGCAGCTTGTTGGCAGGGCATTCCTATGGCTACACCTTC